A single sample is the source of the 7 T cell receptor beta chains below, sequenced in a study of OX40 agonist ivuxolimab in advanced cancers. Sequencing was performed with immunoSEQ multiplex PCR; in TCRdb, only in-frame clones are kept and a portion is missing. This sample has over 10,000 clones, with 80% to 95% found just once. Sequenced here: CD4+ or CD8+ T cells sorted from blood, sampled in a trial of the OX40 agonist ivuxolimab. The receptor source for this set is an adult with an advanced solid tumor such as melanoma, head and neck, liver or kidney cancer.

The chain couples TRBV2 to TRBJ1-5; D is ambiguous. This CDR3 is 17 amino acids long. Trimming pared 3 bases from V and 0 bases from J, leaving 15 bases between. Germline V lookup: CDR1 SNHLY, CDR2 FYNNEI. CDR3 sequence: CASSDPPRRLSNQPQHF. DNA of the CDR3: TGTGCCAGCAGTGATCCGCCGCGGCGGCTTAGCAATCAGCCCCAGCATTTT.

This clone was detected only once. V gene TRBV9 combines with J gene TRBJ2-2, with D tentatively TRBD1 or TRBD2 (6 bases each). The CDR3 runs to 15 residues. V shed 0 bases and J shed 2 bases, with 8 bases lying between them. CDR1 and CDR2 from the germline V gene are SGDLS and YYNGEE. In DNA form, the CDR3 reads TGTGCCAGCAGCGTAGCCGGGGGCAACACCGGGGAGCTGTTTTTT. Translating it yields CASSVAGGNTGELFF.

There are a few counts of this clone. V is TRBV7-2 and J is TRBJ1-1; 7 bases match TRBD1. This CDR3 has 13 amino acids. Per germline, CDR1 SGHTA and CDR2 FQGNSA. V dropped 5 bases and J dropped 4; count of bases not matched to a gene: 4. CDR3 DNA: TGTGCCAGCAGCCAGGGGGGGGGCACTGAAGCTTTCTTT. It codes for CASSQGGGTEAFF.

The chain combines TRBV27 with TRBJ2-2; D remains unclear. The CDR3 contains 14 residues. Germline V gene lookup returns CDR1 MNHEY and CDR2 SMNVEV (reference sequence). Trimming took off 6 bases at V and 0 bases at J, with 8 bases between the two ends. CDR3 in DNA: TGTGCCAGCAGAGTGGGCGCGAACACCGGGGAGCTGTTTTTT. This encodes CASRVGANTGELFF.

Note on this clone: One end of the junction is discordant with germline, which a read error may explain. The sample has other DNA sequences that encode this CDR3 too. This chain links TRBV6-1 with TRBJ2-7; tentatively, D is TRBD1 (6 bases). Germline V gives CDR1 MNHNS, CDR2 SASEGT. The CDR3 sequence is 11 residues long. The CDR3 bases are TGTGCCAGCAGGACAGGCTACGAGCAGTACTTT. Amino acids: CASRTGYEQYF.

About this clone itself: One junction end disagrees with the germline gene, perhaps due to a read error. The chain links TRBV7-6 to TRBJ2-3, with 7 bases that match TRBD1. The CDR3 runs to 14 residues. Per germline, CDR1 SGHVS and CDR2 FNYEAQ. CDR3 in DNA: TGTGCCGGCAGCTTAGGGACAGGCACAGATACGCAGTATTTT. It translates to CAGSLGTGTDTQYF.

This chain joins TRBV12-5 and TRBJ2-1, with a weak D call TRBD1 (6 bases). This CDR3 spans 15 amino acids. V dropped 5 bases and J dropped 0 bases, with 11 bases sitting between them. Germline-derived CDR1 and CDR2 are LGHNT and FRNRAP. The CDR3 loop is CASGPGQSSYNEQFF. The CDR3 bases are TGTGCTAGTGGTCCCGGACAGAGCTCCTACAATGAGCAGTTCTTC.